This T cell receptor (beta chain) stems from a study of naive and memory T cell subsets. This clonotype was detected only a few times. Its antigen is unidentified. Four PCR rounds used nested alpha and beta constant region primers plus the SP2 primer. TCRdb analysed the UMI-ligation and nested PCR reads with MiXCR anew, one entry per CDR3 protein. This table has about 14,000 distinct CDR3 sequences, roughly 5.2% appearing once. Study results and limitations: Tuberculin site TCR excess was interpreted as type IV hypersensitivity infiltration. This RNA-based method may be sensitive to activation-related transcript changes.

CDR3 length: 15 residues. V lost 0 bases to trimming and J lost 4 bases, with 14 bases between them. Germline V CDR1 and CDR2: GTSNPN, SVGIG (reference sequence). Sample treatment: skin biopsy from PPD injection site in Mantoux-positive individual. TCR cDNA received a 3' ligated oligonucleotide that carried a UMI. Skin biopsies came from PPD injection sites in Mantoux-positive individuals. The sequencing used skin, collected from a tuberculin skin test site. This clonotype originated in an adult in good health. The V call is TRBV30, the J call TRBJ2-3; TRBD1 is a possible D gene (5 bases). CDR3: CAWSVGRRAADTQYF. Written as DNA, the CDR3 is TGTGCCTGGAGTGTGGGTCGCAGGGCGGCAGATACGCAGTATTTT.